The clone carrying this T cell receptor (beta chain) occurred a few times. Its antigen is still unknown. Alongside a J-beta primer mix, a sample-barcoded 5' primer served in a second PCR lasting about 7 to 12 cycles. MiXCR, run by TCRdb on the 5' RACE reads, gives a single entry per CDR3 protein. The sample yields hundreds of thousands of distinct CDR3 sequences, less than 35% seen once. Each sample yielded at least 6 micrograms of PBMC total RNA. These data are taken from a study of blood T cells in healthy people across ages. Background on the study: Capturing about one barcoded beta molecule per two T cells was achieved by template switching.

Study-wide results and limits: The diversity estimates, figures obtained from one million T cells, were considered underestimates. With donor CMV status unknown, expanded clonotype changes were possibly confounded.

The V gene's germline CDR1 is SGHVS and CDR2 FNYEAQ. The CDR3 loop spans 13 amino acids. The V end was cut by 5 bases, the J end by 4 bases, with 8 bases between. The sample comprised blood. The chain joins TRBV7-6 to TRBJ2-2; D unclear. This clonotype originated in a woman of 80 years or more in good health. The DNA for the CDR3 is TGTGCCAGCAGCCTTTGGACCACCGGGGAGCTGTTTTTT. This sequence encodes CASSLWTTGELFF.